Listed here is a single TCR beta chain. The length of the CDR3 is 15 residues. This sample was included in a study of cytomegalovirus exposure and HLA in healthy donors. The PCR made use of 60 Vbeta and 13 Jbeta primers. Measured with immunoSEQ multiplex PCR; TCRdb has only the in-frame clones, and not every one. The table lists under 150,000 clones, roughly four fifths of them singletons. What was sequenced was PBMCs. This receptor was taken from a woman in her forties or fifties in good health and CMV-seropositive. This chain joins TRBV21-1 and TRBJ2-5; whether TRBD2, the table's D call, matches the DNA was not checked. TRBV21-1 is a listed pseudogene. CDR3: CASSAPGTAQETQYF. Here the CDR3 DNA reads TGTGCCAGCAGCGCCCCCGGGACTGCACAAGAGACCCAGTACTTC.